The next 10 T cell receptor beta chains were all read from a single sample in a study of shared clonotypes between healthy human individuals. The method was immunoSEQ multiplex PCR; TCRdb's version includes in-frame clones alone and lacks a portion of them. This table has over 300,000 clones, around 87% appearing once. Sequencing was done on a sample of memory CD8+ T cells sorted from blood. The sample's subset: CD45RO+ cells pooled with CCR7-negative TemRA cells. The receptor set was obtained from a young man in good health.

The chain uses TRBV11-3 and TRBJ2-1; D gene ambiguous. The CDR3 is made up of 12 amino acids. Trimming took off 1 base at V and 6 bases at J, with 4 bases between the two ends. The germline gives CDR1 SGHNT, CDR2 YENEEA. CDR3 loop: CASSLGINEQFF. Here the CDR3 DNA reads TGTGCCAGCAGCTTAGGCATCAATGAGCAGTTCTTC.

This chain joins TRBV20-1 and TRBJ2-1; D is unclear. Germline V gene sequence: CDR1 DFQATT, CDR2 SNEGSKA (reference sequence). The ends were cut back, 1 base at V and 16 bases at J, with 11 bases in the middle. The length of the CDR3 is 10 residues. The CDR3 protein is CSARGQKFFF. The CDR3, as DNA: TGCAGTGCTAGAGGCCAGAAATTCTTCTTC.

This clone has only a few counts. The V call is TRBV6-1, the J call TRBJ1-5; unclear D gene. V shed 6 bases and J shed 4 bases, with 16 bases lying between them. Germline V lookup: CDR1 MNHNS, CDR2 SASEGT. The CDR3 is 15 residues long. As DNA, the CDR3 is TGTGCCAGCAGGGACCTCCGGGTCCTTAATCAGCCCCAGCATTTT. This sequence encodes CASRDLRVLNQPQHF.

This sequence joins TRBV27 and TRBJ2-7; 10 bases are shared with TRBD1. Trimming took 5 bases from V and 2 from J; bases not matched to a gene: 9. Germline CDR1 is MNHEY and CDR2 is SMNVEV (reference sequence). The CDR3 sequence is 16 residues long. CDR3 region: CASSPTGGAGTYEQYF. In nucleotides, the CDR3 is TGTGCCAGCAGTCCGACAGGGGGCGCGGGCACCTACGAGCAGTACTTC.

The genes are TRBV11-2 and TRBJ2-3, with 10 bases matching TRBD2. V shed 5 bases and J 2 bases; nucleotides not matched to a gene: 10. Germline V gene lookup returns CDR1 SGHAT and CDR2 FQNNGV. The CDR3 extends over 17 amino acids. The CDR3 here is CASSRIGLAVYTDTQYF. CDR3 DNA: TGTGCCAGCAGCAGGATTGGACTAGCGGTATACACAGATACGCAGTATTTT.

This chain links TRBV9 with TRBJ1-6, with 9 positions matching TRBD1. V dropped 3 bases and J dropped 14; count of bases not matched to a gene: 15. The CDR3 runs to 16 residues. The germline CDR1 and CDR2 sequences are SGDLS and YYNGEE. CDR3 coding DNA: TGTGCCAGCAGCGCTACCGGGACAGGGACGCCCAGGGCCCTCCACTTT. It translates to CASSATGTGTPRALHF.

The gene calls are TRBV7-9 and TRBJ2-2; D remains unclear. The germline V and J ends were trimmed by 1 base and 4 bases, with 7 bases remaining between them. Germline assignment: CDR1 SEHNR and CDR2 FQNEAQ (reference sequence). The CDR3 length is 14 residues. CDR3 in amino acids: CASSLESVTGELFF. Written as DNA, the CDR3 is TGTGCCAGCAGCTTAGAATCCGTCACCGGGGAGCTGTTTTTT.

This rearrangement joins TRBV28 to TRBJ1-3; D is possibly TRBD1 (6 bases). The CDR3 loop spans 16 amino acids. V was pared by 3 bases and J by 3 bases, with 15 bases between. Looked up from germline, CDR1 is MDHEN and CDR2 is SYDVKM. Here the CDR3 reads CASSLGPGQFGNTIYF. The CDR3 DNA follows: TGTGCCAGCAGTTTGGGACCCGGACAGTTTGGAAACACCATATATTTT.

The chain employs TRBV30 and TRBJ1-4; 8 bases map to TRBD1. Germline V lookup: CDR1 GTSNPN, CDR2 SVGIG (reference sequence). CDR3 length: 14 residues. After removal of 2 bases from V and 4 bases from J, the junction contained 3 bases not matched to a gene. The CDR3 sequence: CAWSRQGINEKLFF. DNA for the CDR3: TGTGCCTGGAGTAGACAGGGGATTAATGAAAAACTGTTTTTT.

The V gene is TRBV6-1, the J gene TRBJ2-5; D remains unclear. The CDR3 totals 13 residues. V lost 3 bases to trimming and J lost 5 bases, with 10 bases between them. In germline, CDR1 is MNHNS, CDR2 SASEGT. This CDR3 reads CASSDERWETQYF. The CDR3 nucleotides read TGTGCCAGCAGTGATGAACGTTGGGAGACCCAGTACTTC.